This T cell receptor beta chain is from a study of neurological immune-mediated disorders. Study-level points and caveats: None of the CDR3 amino acid sequences found in expanded clones was shared across subjects. This suggests that the TCR-beta repertoires were private in all groups.

The cDNA was generated by 5'RACE with 10-nucleotide random UMIs. MiXCR, run by TCRdb on the 5' RACE reads, gives a single entry per CDR3 protein. The repertoire holds about 82,000 distinct CDR3 sequences, with just over 2.5% as singletons. The CDR3 consists of 15 residues. Germline V gene sequence: CDR1 SGHTA, CDR2 FQGNSA. Trimming pared 5 bases from V and 2 bases from J, leaving 14 bases between. This clonotype was counted many times. Its antigen is not known. What was sequenced was PBMCs. The clonotype comes from a woman under 40 with multiple sclerosis. The genes are TRBV7-2 and TRBJ2-3; a possible D gene is TRBD2 (6 bases). CDR3 in amino acids: CASSGRTKNTDTQYF. CDR3 nucleotide sequence: TGTGCCAGCAGCGGACGGACTAAAAACACAGATACGCAGTATTTT.